The 18 T cell receptor beta chains below come from one sample, sequenced in a study of cytomegalovirus exposure and HLA in healthy donors. The PCR employed 60 Vbeta primers together with 13 Jbeta primers. Sequencing used immunoSEQ multiplex PCR; TCRdb keeps in-frame clones, though not all of them. The sample gives roughly 140,000 clones, just under 70% of which show up once; around 4.2% is in the top ten. The specimen sequenced was PBMCs. Receptor source: a man aged 60 to 75 in good health and CMV-seronegative.

V and J are TRBV15 and TRBJ1-2; TRBD1 matches 7 bases. The CDR3 totals 14 residues. V was clipped by 1 base and J by 5 bases; unmatched bases: 4. CDR1 LNHNV and CDR2 YYDKDF come from the germline V gene (reference sequence). The CDR3 sequence: CATSRGTGSYGYTF. CDR3 sequence (DNA): TGTGCCACCAGCAGAGGGACAGGATCTTATGGCTACACCTTC.

The chain carries TRBV5-5 and TRBJ2-7, with a possible D match to TRBD1 (7 bases). Germline CDR1 reads SGHKS; CDR2 reads YYEKEE (reference sequence). V was cut by 4 bases and J by 0 bases, with 20 bases left in between. This CDR3 is built from 17 residues. The CDR3 nucleotides are TGTGCCAGCAGCCCGAAAGAGGCAGGGGGGAGCTCCTACGAGCAGTACTTC. The encoded protein is CASSPKEAGGSSYEQYF.

The genes are TRBV5-1 and TRBJ1-2; the match to TRBD1 covers 9 bases. V was clipped by 3 bases and J by 7 bases; unmatched bases: 10. The germline V gene has CDR1 SGHRS and CDR2 YFSETQ. CDR3 length equals 15 residues. The CDR3 protein is CASSSSTGGGGGYTF. CDR3 DNA: TGCGCCAGCAGCTCATCTACAGGGGGCGGCGGTGGCTACACCTTC.

This clone was recorded a few times. V and J are TRBV7-6 and TRBJ1-4, with D hard to call. Germline V lookup: CDR1 SGHVS, CDR2 FNYEAQ. Trimming cost V 5 bases and J 7 bases, with 14 bases left between them. CDR3 size: 14 residues. CDR3 in amino acids: CASSAGITSEKLFF. Here the CDR3 DNA reads TGTGCCAGCAGCGCCGGTATTACGTCTGAAAAACTGTTTTTT. Filled out from reference TRBV7-6 and TRBJ1-4, the complete variable domain reads GAGVSQSPRYKVTKRGQDVALRCDPISGHVSLYWYRQALGQGPEFLTYFNYEAQQDKSGLPNDRFSAERPEGSISTLTIQRTEQRDSAMYRCASSAGITSEKLFFGSGTQLSVL.

This clone was detected only a few times. V usage is TRBV7-3 and J usage is TRBJ2-7; a possible D gene is TRBD1 (6 bases). The CDR3 has 15 residues. The germline V gene has CDR1 SGHTA and CDR2 FQGTGA. The germline V and J ends were trimmed by 5 bases and 5 bases, with 19 bases remaining between them. For the CDR3, the DNA is TGTGCCAGCAGCCTGGGACACGCAAGAGGGGACGAGCAGTACTTC. Encoded protein: CASSLGHARGDEQYF.

CDR3 sequence reads: CATSNERQGKGETQYF. The CDR3 DNA follows: TGTGCCACCAGCAATGAGAGACAGGGGAAGGGAGAGACCCAGTACTTC. The chain is built from TRBV15 and TRBJ2-5, with 8 nucleotides matching TRBD1. The CDR3 covers 16 residues. The germline gives CDR1 LNHNV, CDR2 YYDKDF (reference sequence). The V segment lost 4 bases and the J segment 4 bases; nucleotides outside the gene matches: 11.

In DNA, the CDR3 is TGCGCCAGCAGCTTGGCAATAGATCGGAATGAGCAGTTCTTC. Translation: CASSLAIDRNEQFF. This chain uses TRBV5-1 with TRBJ2-1, with D unresolved. Trimming stripped 0 bases from V and 7 bases from J, with 11 bases between. Germline CDR1 and CDR2: SGHRS and YFSETQ. This CDR3 spans 14 amino acids.

Only a few counts were recorded for this clone. The chain has TRBV30 and TRBJ2-7, with TRBD1 identical over 9 bases. The germline CDR1 and CDR2 sequences are GTSNPN and SVGIG (reference sequence). The trim removed 8 bases at V and 4 bases at J, leaving 12 bases unmatched. The CDR3 is 14 amino acids. CDR3: CALSRDRDRYEQYF. Written as DNA, the CDR3 is TGTGCCCTTTCTAGGGACAGGGATCGTTACGAGCAGTACTTC.

This clone was detected only a few times. This sequence joins TRBV7-9 and TRBJ2-5; TRBD1 aligns across 7 bases. Germline loops: CDR1 SEHNR, CDR2 FQNEAQ (reference sequence). V lost 1 base to trimming and J lost 0 bases; unmatched junction nucleotides: 5. The CDR3 loop spans 16 amino acids. The CDR3 sequence is CASSLVQGTHQETQYF. The CDR3 nucleotides are TGTGCCAGCAGCTTAGTACAGGGGACCCACCAAGAGACCCAGTACTTC. Full variable domain (outside the CDR3, taken from reference TRBV7-9 and TRBJ2-5): DTGVSQNPRHKITKRGQNVTFRCDPISEHNRLYWYRQTLGQGPEFLTYFQNEAQLEKSRLLSDRFSAERPKGSFSTLEIQRTEQGDSAMYLCASSLVQGTHQETQYFGPGTRLLVL.

The genes are TRBV29-1 and TRBJ1-1, with TRBD1 identical over 7 bases. The trim removed 8 bases at V and 4 bases at J, leaving 7 bases unmatched. The CDR3 sequence is 12 residues long. Germline loops: CDR1 SQVTM, CDR2 ANQGSEA. The CDR3 DNA sequence: TGCAGCACCTCACAGGGGAGCACTGAAGCTTTCTTT. This gives the protein CSTSQGSTEAFF. The full variable domain, rest sourced from reference TRBV29-1 and TRBJ1-1, is SAVISQKPSRDICQRGTSLTIQCQVDSQVTMMFWYRQQPGQSLTLIATANQGSEATYESGFVIDKFPISRPNLTFSTLTVSNMSPEDSSIYLCSTSQGSTEAFFGQGTRLTVV.

The CDR3 DNA reads as TGTGCCAGCATGGGGGCGGGGGGTCAGCCCCAGCATTTT. Amino acids: CASMGAGGQPQHF. V usage is TRBV7-2 and J usage is TRBJ1-5; D might be TRBD1 (6 bases). V gave up 7 bases and J gave up 6 bases, with 13 bases separating them. From germline, CDR1 is SGHTA and CDR2 FQGNSA. The CDR3 is 13 amino acids.

This clone appeared a few times. The rearrangement links TRBV10-1 to TRBJ2-3; D unresolved. Germline lookup yields CDR1 WNHNN and CDR2 SYGVQD (reference sequence). V dropped 6 bases and J dropped 2 bases, with 12 bases sitting between them. The length of the CDR3 is 14 residues. The CDR3 sequence is CASSTNVATDTQYF. CDR3 coding DNA: TGCGCCAGCAGCACCAATGTGGCCACAGATACGCAGTATTTT.

The chain recombines TRBV7-8 with TRBJ1-5; 9 bases are a match to TRBD1. Germline CDR1 is SGHVS and CDR2 is FQNEAQ. The CDR3 runs to 14 residues. J lost 4 bases, V lost 5 bases, and 3 bases had no gene match. CDR3 sequence (DNA): TGTGCCAGCAGCCCGGGACAGGGTAATCAGCCCCAGCATTTT. Its protein is CASSPGQGNQPQHF. Full variable domain (remainder filled in from reference TRBV7-8 and TRBJ1-5): GAGVSQSPRYKVAKRGQDVALRCDPISGHVSLFWYQQALGQGPEFLTYFQNEAQLDKSGLPSDRFFAERPEGSVSTLKIQRTQQEDSAVYLCASSPGQGNQPQHFGDGTRLSIL.

The chain has TRBV30 and TRBJ1-1, with D possibly matching TRBD1 (5 bases). Germline values: CDR1 GTSNPN, CDR2 SVGIG (reference sequence). The V and J ends lost 2 bases and 0 bases respectively, with 10 bases between them. This CDR3 is 14 amino acids long. The CDR3 sequence is CAWSIREMNTEAFF. CDR3 nucleotides: TGTGCCTGGAGTATCAGGGAAATGAACACTGAAGCTTTCTTT.

The J gene is TRBJ1-3, the V gene TRBV2, with 9 nucleotides matching TRBD1. Germline CDR1 is SNHLY and CDR2 is FYNNEI. V lost 5 bases and J lost 4; bases outside the gene matches: 3. This CDR3 contains 14 residues. The CDR3 region has the DNA TGTGCCAGCAGTTGGACAGGGGTAGGAAACACCATATATTTT. As protein: CASSWTGVGNTIYF. Supplemented by reference TRBV2 and TRBJ1-3, the full variable domain reads EPEVTQTPSHQVTQMGQEVILRCVPISNHLYFYWYRQILGQKVEFLVSFYNNEISEKSEIFDDQFSVERPDGSNFTLKIRSTKLEDSAMYFCASSWTGVGNTIYFGEGSWLTVV.

The V gene is TRBV4-3, the J gene TRBJ2-3; D perhaps matches TRBD2 (6 bases). V was cut by 0 bases and J by 5 bases, with 24 bases left in between. The CDR3 has 19 amino acids. Germline V gene lookup returns CDR1 LGHNA and CDR2 YSLEER. Here the CDR3 reads CASSQDVSGAGGRVDTQYF. The DNA for the CDR3 is TGCGCCAGCAGCCAAGATGTTTCGGGAGCGGGTGGTAGGGTAGATACGCAGTATTTT.

A word on this clone: This sample also contains other DNA sequences that code for the same CDR3. The chain uses TRBV6-5 and TRBJ2-7; TRBD2 matches 11 bases. In germline, CDR1 is MNHEY, CDR2 SVGAGI. The CDR3 has 14 residues. V gave up 2 bases and J gave up 3 bases; unmatched junction bases: 0. The CDR3 here is CASSYGTSGYEQYF. In nucleotides, the CDR3 is TGTGCCAGCAGTTACGGGACTAGCGGCTACGAGCAGTACTTC.

The chain is built from TRBV2 and TRBJ1-5, with D possibly matching TRBD1 (5 bases). V lost 7 bases, J lost 3 bases, and 10 bases lay in between. CDR3 length: 13 amino acids. Germline V gives CDR1 SNHLY, CDR2 FYNNEI. The CDR3 region is CASKGNTNQPQHF. Written as DNA, the CDR3 is TGTGCCAGCAAGGGGAATACCAATCAGCCCCAGCATTTT.